This TCR beta chain was recorded in a study of T cell responses to AZD1222 COVID-19 vaccine. Study details: It was second doses at about 4 or about 12 weeks that were pooled. Whole-study results and caveats: CD4 TCRs linked to vaccination spanned spike, dominating at 160-218 and 743-854. Nearly half of unique spike-specific TCRs reportedly avoided B.1.351 and B.1.1.7 mutated regions. Clonal diversity was possibly underestimated, and white British individuals and females predominated among donors.

Generated by immunoSEQ multiplex PCR, the TCRdb table keeps only in-frame clones and is missing some. The sample lists 95,000 to 150,000 clones, more than 70% seen once, with 8.5% to 12% in the top ten. CDR1 MNHEY and CDR2 SMNVEV come from the germline V gene (reference sequence). V lost 6 bases, J lost 4 bases, and 3 bases stayed unmatched. This CDR3 has 13 residues. Concerning this clone: Its antigen is still unknown.

This chain uses TRBV27 with TRBJ1-5; 7 positions match TRBD1. This receptor was identified in an adult in good health. The sequences come from peripheral blood, collected on day 0 of AZD1222 vaccination. The CDR3 protein is CASRGGVNQPQHF. The DNA for the CDR3 is TGTGCCAGCAGAGGGGGCGTTAATCAGCCCCAGCATTTT.